The rows below give T cell receptor beta chains drawn from one sample of a study of T cells in Graves' hyperthyroidism and ophthalmopathy. Each CDR3 protein is one row after TCRdb ran MiXCR on the multiplex PCR reads. The table has around 250,000 distinct CDR3 sequences, roughly 15% seen once. Sequenced material: blood. These receptors all stem from a woman younger than 35 with Graves' ophthalmopathy. CDR3s include the opening cysteine and the closing phenylalanine or tryptophan. A D gene is named only where the DNA matches it firmly. The size of a clone is reported for some rows only, either as once, few or many, or as a class for expanded clones.

TRBV7-8	TRBJ2-7	-	few	13	CASSEGQKAEQYF	TGTGCCAGCAGCGAGGGACAAAAGGCGGAGCAGTACTTC
TRBV29-1	TRBJ1-4	-	-	13	CSVLGEVLGKLFF	TGCAGCGTTCTCGGGGAAGTACTCGGAAAACTGTTTTTT
TRBV6-2/TRBV6-3	TRBJ2-7	-	many	14	CASSYSLAGYEQYF	TGTGCCAGCAGTTACTCTCTGGCGGGCTACGAGCAGTACTTC
TRBV7-2	TRBJ2-2	-	-	15	CASSPGLARAGELFF	TGTGCCAGCAGCCCCGGTCTAGCCCGGGCCGGGGAGCTGTTTTTT
TRBV9	TRBJ1-1	TRBD1	many	14	CASSGQGWDTEAFF	TGTGCCAGCAGCGGACAGGGGTGGGACACTGAAGCTTTCTTT
TRBV12-3/TRBV12-4	TRBJ2-7	-	many	13	CASSRSPRDEQYF	TGTGCCAGCAGTCGATCGCCGCGAGACGAGCAGTACTTC
TRBV20-1	TRBJ2-1	TRBD2	many	15	CSGAGLADGRHEQFF	TGCAGTGGGGCGGGACTAGCAGACGGCAGGCATGAGCAGTTCTTC
TRBV9	TRBJ2-2	-	many	17	CASSVGNGGANTGELFF	TGTGCCAGCAGCGTAGGGAATGGAGGCGCGAACACCGGGGAGCTGTTTTTT
TRBV2	TRBJ2-6	-	-	15	CASSRQGSGANVLTF	TGTGCCAGCAGTCGGCAGGGCTCTGGGGCCAACGTCCTGACTTTC
TRBV6-1	TRBJ2-2	TRBD2	many	16	CASSVRSGGTTGELFF	TGTGCCAGCAGTGTGCGTAGCGGGGGGACCACCGGGGAGCTGTTTTTT
TRBV18	TRBJ2-5	TRBD1	many	16	CASSPNSSPRGETQYF	TGTGCCAGCTCACCTAACTCGTCACCCAGGGGGGAGACCCAGTACTTC
TRBV30	TRBJ2-1	TRBD2	many	16	CAWSAMTSGGGNEQFF	TGTGCCTGGAGTGCTATGACTAGCGGGGGGGGGAATGAGCAGTTCTTC
TRBV12-5	TRBJ2-1	-	-	14	CARLAPGVTYEQFF	TGTGCTAGACTAGCCCCCGGTGTAACTTATGAGCAGTTCTTC
TRBV3-1	TRBJ1-3	-	-	13	CASSRGLTDTIYF	TGTGCCAGCAGCCGGGGTCTTACAGACACCATATATTTT
TRBV11-3	TRBJ1-1	TRBD1	many	16	CASSRRTGGMNTEAFF	TGTGCCAGCAGCAGAAGGACAGGAGGGATGAACACTGAAGCTTTCTTT
TRBV20-1	TRBJ2-3	-	many	19	CSARDLKGASGTSIDTQYF	TGCAGTGCTAGAGATCTGAAGGGGGCTAGCGGTACATCTATAGATACGCAGTATTTT
TRBV6-5	TRBJ1-2	-	many	15	CASSYSTRAHYGYTF	TGTGCCAGCAGTTACTCTACCAGGGCCCATTATGGCTACACCTTC
TRBV9	TRBJ2-2	-	many	15	CASSVRGGNTGELFF	TGTGCCAGCAGCGTAAGGGGAGGGAACACCGGGGAGCTGTTTTTT
TRBV27	TRBJ2-7	TRBD1	many	13	CASSRDRTYEQYF	TGTGCCAGCAGTAGGGACAGAACCTACGAGCAGTACTTC
TRBV11-3	TRBJ2-2	-	many	16	CASSQVHIANTGELFF	TGTGCCAGCAGCCAGGTTCATATAGCGAACACCGGGGAGCTGTTTTTT
TRBV7-9	TRBJ2-3	TRBD2	few	16	CASSPREGGASDTQYF	TGTGCCAGCAGCCCCCGGGAGGGGGGGGCGTCAGATACGCAGTATTTT
TRBV4-2	TRBJ2-7	TRBD2	many	16	CASSQHSGRARYEQYF	TGTGCCAGCAGCCAACATAGCGGGAGGGCGAGATACGAGCAGTACTTC
TRBV10-1	TRBJ2-1	-	few	12	CATHPGGGEQFF	TGCGCCACCCACCCGGGGGGCGGTGAGCAGTTCTTC
TRBV27	TRBJ2-7	-	many	14	CASSLGLTPYEQYF	TGTGCCAGCAGCTTAGGCCTCACCCCCTACGAGCAGTACTTC
TRBV19	TRBJ2-7	TRBD2	-	19	CASSPRTSGTSRYSYEQYF	TGTGCCAGTAGTCCACGGACTAGCGGGACAAGCCGTTACTCCTACGAGCAGTACTTC
TRBV28	TRBJ2-1	-	many	16	CASSSVTQHFYNEQFF	TGTGCCAGCAGTTCGGTGACACAGCATTTCTACAATGAGCAGTTCTTC
TRBV28	TRBJ1-1	TRBD1	-	15	CASSLAGTVNTEAFF	TGTGCCAGCAGTTTAGCCGGGACAGTGAACACTGAAGCTTTCTTT
TRBV20-1	TRBJ2-4	-	-	15	CSARDYRGGISIQYF	TGCAGTGCTAGGGACTACAGGGGGGGCATTAGCATTCAGTACTTC
TRBV24-1	TRBJ1-1	-	many	13	CATSVGGNTEAFF	TGTGCCACCAGTGTCGGGGGGAACACTGAAGCTTTCTTT
TRBV3-1	TRBJ2-5	TRBD1	many	16	CASSHAGTGGLETQYF	TGTGCCAGCAGCCATGCCGGGACAGGGGGGTTAGAGACCCAGTACTTC
TRBV20-1	TRBJ1-2	TRBD1	once	13	CSAPGTGKEGYTF	TGCAGTGCTCCAGGGACAGGGAAGGAAGGCTACACCTTC
TRBV20-1	TRBJ2-1	TRBD2	many	13	CSGLAVSYNEQFF	TGCAGTGGACTAGCTGTATCCTACAATGAGCAGTTCTTC